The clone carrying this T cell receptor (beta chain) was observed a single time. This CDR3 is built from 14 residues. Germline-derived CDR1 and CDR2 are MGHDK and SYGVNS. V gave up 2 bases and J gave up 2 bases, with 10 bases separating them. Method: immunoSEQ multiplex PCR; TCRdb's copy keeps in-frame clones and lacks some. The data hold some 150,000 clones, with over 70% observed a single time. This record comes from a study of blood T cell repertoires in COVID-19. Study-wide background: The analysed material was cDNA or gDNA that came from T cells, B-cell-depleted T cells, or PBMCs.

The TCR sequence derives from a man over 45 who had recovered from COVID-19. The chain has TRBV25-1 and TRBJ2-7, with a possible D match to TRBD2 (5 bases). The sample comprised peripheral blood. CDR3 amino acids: CASSERRPPYEQYF. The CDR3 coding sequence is TGTGCCAGCAGTGAACGGAGGCCACCCTACGAGCAGTACTTC.